This T cell receptor (beta chain) stems from a study of cytomegalovirus exposure and HLA in healthy donors. Study observations and caveats: It was reported that the classifier diagnosed cytomegalovirus status with high specificity and sensitivity in both the original and validation cohorts.

Profiled with immunoSEQ multiplex PCR; TCRdb holds only in-frame clones, not every one. The sample lists 97,000 or so clones; around 85% were seen once. The V end was cut by 8 bases, the J end by 0 bases, with 10 bases between. Germline CDR1 and CDR2: MNHNS and SASEGT. The CDR3 consists of 13 residues. To note about this clone: Its target is unknown.

This receptor was identified in a woman aged 25 to 39 in good health and CMV-seronegative. The chain employs TRBV6-1 and TRBJ1-1; D is perhaps TRBD1 (5 bases). The specimen sequenced was PBMCs. As DNA, the CDR3 is TGTGCCAGCTCATCAGGGATGAACACTGAAGCTTTCTTT. The encoded protein is CASSSGMNTEAFF.